The rows below give T cell receptor beta chains drawn from one sample of a study of long-term antiretroviral therapy in people with HIV. Libraries were prepared by immunoSEQ multiplex PCR; TCRdb keeps only in-frame clonotypes and omits some of them. The sample lists 9,500 to 15,000 clones, 60% to 80% occurring once. The sample here was unsorted PBMCs, taken 0.8 years before starting antiretroviral therapy. These receptors were collected from a woman aged 40-49 years with HIV. Both conserved end residues are part of each CDR3. The D gene is left open where the match is weak. Part of the rows lack a size; the others show once, few, many or a class for expanded clones.

V,length,J,D,size,DNA,CDR3
TRBV10-3,14,TRBJ2-7,TRBD2,few,TGTGCCATCAGTGAGCGAGCGGGGGGCCGCGAGCAGTACTTC,CAISERAGGREQYF
TRBV6-5,14,TRBJ2-2,TRBD2,.,TGTGCCAGCAGTCCGACCGCGGGGGCCGGGGAGCTGTTTTTT,CASSPTAGAGELFF
TRBV4-3,15,TRBJ2-1,.,.,TGCGCCAGCAGCCAAGAGTTGGGGAATACTAGGGAGCAGTTCTTC,CASSQELGNTREQFF
TRBV28,14,TRBJ1-1,.,few,TGTGCCAGCAGGGGGCGCAGGGCGTTCACTGAAGCTTTCTTT,CASRGRRAFTEAFF
TRBV28,11,TRBJ2-7,.,few,TGTGCCAGCGGGACCTCCTACGAGCAGTACTTC,CASGTSYEQYF
TRBV27,15,TRBJ2-1,.,medium-sized,TGTGCCAGCAGCCCCCCGGGACTCGTTAACAATGAGCAGTTCTTC,CASSPPGLVNNEQFF
TRBV28,16,TRBJ2-1,.,.,TGTGCCAGCAGTTTAGGGACACTGCTGGTCGACAATGAGCAGTTCTTC,CASSLGTLLVDNEQFF
TRBV14,12,TRBJ1-1,.,once,TGTGCCAGCAGAGCTCATTACACTGAAGCTTTCTTT,CASRAHYTEAFF
TRBV27,15,TRBJ1-1,.,.,TGTGCCAGCAGTTCCTCTCCCGGGGCGAACACTGAAGCTTTCTTT,CASSSSPGANTEAFF
TRBV5-1,15,TRBJ2-1,TRBD2,.,TGCGCCAGCAGCTTGGAAGAGCGGGGTTACAATGAGCAGTTCTTC,CASSLEERGYNEQFF
TRBV5-1,16,TRBJ2-7,TRBD2,once,TGCGCCAGCAGCTCGTTAGCGGGAGGGACCCCCCACGAGCAGTACTTC,CASSSLAGGTPHEQYF
TRBV4-1,15,TRBJ2-1,TRBD2,.,TGCGCCAGCAGCCAGTCTAGCGGGAGAATCCATGAGCAGTTCTTC,CASSQSSGRIHEQFF
TRBV19,15,TRBJ2-2,TRBD2,.,TGTGCCAGTAGGAGGGATAGCGGGAGCACCGGGGAGCTGTTTTTT,CASRRDSGSTGELFF
TRBV27,14,TRBJ1-1,TRBD1,.,TGTGCCAGCAGTTTCCGGACAGGTAGTGCTGAAGCTTTCTTT,CASSFRTGSAEAFF
TRBV6-1,17,TRBJ1-2,TRBD1,.,TGTGCCAGCAGTGCGGGACAGGGGCCCTCCCGGGGCTATGGCTACACCTTC,CASSAGQGPSRGYGYTF
TRBV6-5,15,TRBJ2-5,.,.,TGTGCCAGCAGTCACCTAACTACGGGGGAAGAGACCCAGTACTTC,CASSHLTTGEETQYF
TRBV15,13,TRBJ2-7,.,large,TGTGCCACCAGAAGCAAGTTTGGCTACGAGCAGTACTTC,CATRSKFGYEQYF
TRBV19,15,TRBJ2-7,TRBD1,medium-sized,TGTGCCAGTAGTATGGGACAGGGCCTCTCCTACGAGCAGTACTTC,CASSMGQGLSYEQYF
TRBV6-5,13,TRBJ2-7,.,few,TGTGCCAGCAGGGCTGGACAGTACTACGAGCAGTACTTC,CASRAGQYYEQYF
TRBV29-1,10,TRBJ2-5,.,.,TGCAGCGTTGTATGGGAGACCCAGTACTTC,CSVVWETQYF
TRBV5-1,15,TRBJ1-2,TRBD1,.,TGCGCCAGCAGCTTAGAAGGAGACAGGGTCTATGGCTACACCTTC,CASSLEGDRVYGYTF
TRBV11-2,16,TRBJ2-5,.,.,TGTGCCAGCAGCTCCGGATGGGGGAGTCACCAAGAGACCCAGTACTTC,CASSSGWGSHQETQYF
TRBV5-1,14,TRBJ2-2,.,.,TGCGCCAGCACTCAGGGGGGTGCCACCGGGGAGCTGTTTTTT,CASTQGGATGELFF
TRBV6-5,16,TRBJ2-1,.,.,TGTGCCAGCAGTTACTCTGGGCAGAGCTCCTACAATGAGCAGTTCTTC,CASSYSGQSSYNEQFF
TRBV27,14,TRBJ2-7,.,once,TGTGCCAGCAGTTTATTACAGAGTAGCTACGAGCAGTACTTC,CASSLLQSSYEQYF
TRBV6-5,15,TRBJ2-2,TRBD1,.,TGTGCCAGCAGTTCCCAGGGGGCGGGTACCGGGGAGCTGTTTTTT,CASSSQGAGTGELFF
TRBV5-1,14,TRBJ1-3,TRBD1,.,TGCGCCAGCCAGACAGGGGGGGCTGGAAACACCATATATTTT,CASQTGGAGNTIYF
TRBV7-2,17,TRBJ2-5,TRBD1,once,TGTGCCAGCAGCTTAGCAAGGGGACAGGGAGCTTCTGAGACCCAGTACTTC,CASSLARGQGASETQYF
TRBV27,15,TRBJ1-2,TRBD1,.,TGTGCCAGCAGTTTCGAAGGACAGGGGCACTATGGCTACACCTTC,CASSFEGQGHYGYTF
TRBV7-8,19,TRBJ2-2,.,.,TGTGCCAGCAGCCTTTCCCCTAGACCAGGGGAATTAAACACCGGGGAGCTGTTTTTT,CASSLSPRPGELNTGELFF
TRBV11-2,16,TRBJ1-1,TRBD1,once,TGTGCCAGCAGCTTATTTTCGGGACAGGGGAACACTGAAGCTTTCTTT,CASSLFSGQGNTEAFF
TRBV27,14,TRBJ1-6,.,.,TGTGCCAGCAGTTTAGTGGGGGGTAATTCACCCCTCCACTTT,CASSLVGGNSPLHF
TRBV9,12,TRBJ1-2,.,.,TGTGCCAGCAGCGTAGTGACAGGCGGCTACACCTTC,CASSVVTGGYTF
TRBV6-5,15,TRBJ2-7,TRBD2,.,TGTGCCAGCAGTTTCGGTAGCGGGAATTCCTACGAGCAGTACTTC,CASSFGSGNSYEQYF
TRBV10-3,12,TRBJ2-1,.,.,TGTGCCATCTCTAGCGTTGACAATGAGCAGTTCTTC,CAISSVDNEQFF
TRBV6-1,16,TRBJ1-2,.,large,TGTGCCAGCAGTGAGACTCACGGCAGCCGAGCCTATGGCTACACCTTC,CASSETHGSRAYGYTF
TRBV19,16,TRBJ1-4,.,.,TGTGCCAGTAGTATGCGTCTTGGGGCGGGTAATGAAAAACTGTTTTTT,CASSMRLGAGNEKLFF
TRBV19,15,TRBJ1-5,.,.,TGTGCCAGTAGTATAGGAGGGACTGCCAACTGGCCCCAGCATTTT,CASSIGGTANWPQHF
TRBV19,18,TRBJ2-6,.,.,TGTGCCAGTAGTATACCTTCGGGCCCATCCTCTGGGGCCAACGTCCTGACTTTC,CASSIPSGPSSGANVLTF
TRBV5-1,14,TRBJ2-5,.,.,TGCGCCAGCAGCCCGGGAGCTAACCAAGAGACCCAGTACTTC,CASSPGANQETQYF